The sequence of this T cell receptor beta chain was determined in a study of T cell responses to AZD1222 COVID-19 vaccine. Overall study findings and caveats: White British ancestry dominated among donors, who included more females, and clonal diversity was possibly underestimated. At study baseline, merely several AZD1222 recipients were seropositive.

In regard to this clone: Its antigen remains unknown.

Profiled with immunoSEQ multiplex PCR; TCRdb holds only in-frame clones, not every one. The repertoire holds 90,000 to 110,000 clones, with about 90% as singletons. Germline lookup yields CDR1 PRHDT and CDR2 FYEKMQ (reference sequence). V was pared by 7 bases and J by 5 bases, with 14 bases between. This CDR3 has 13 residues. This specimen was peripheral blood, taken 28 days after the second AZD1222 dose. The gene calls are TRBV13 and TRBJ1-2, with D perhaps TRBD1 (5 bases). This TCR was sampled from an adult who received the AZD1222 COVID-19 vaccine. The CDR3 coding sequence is TGTGCCAGCACCGTGGGGCGGGGGTATGGCTACACCTTC. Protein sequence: CASTVGRGYGYTF.